This is a list of T cell receptor beta chains from one sample in a study of CD8+ T cells in alopecia areata. Measured with immunoSEQ multiplex PCR; TCRdb has only the in-frame clones, and not every one. The top ten clones hold around 10% of a sample with 95,000 to 110,000 clones, about nine tenths of them seen once. The sample in question was CD8+ T cells sorted from blood, obtained at approximately week 30, from a patient treated with tofacitinib. The receptors were gathered from a human donor with alopecia areata. The CDR3 runs from the conserved cysteine through the conserved F or W. Each record gives: clone size, J gene, V gene, CDR3 protein. The size field is filled for only some rows; it gives once, few, many or a size class.

clone size: .
J gene: TRBJ1-5
V gene: TRBV4-1
CDR3 protein: CASSQHNSNQPQHF

clone size: .
J gene: TRBJ2-7
V gene: TRBV27
CDR3 protein: CASSLGYEQYF

clone size: once
J gene: TRBJ2-3
V gene: TRBV5-5
CDR3 protein: CASSVGSGAEDTQYF

clone size: once
J gene: TRBJ1-2
V gene: TRBV29-1
CDR3 protein: CSVTRDELYGYTF

clone size: .
J gene: TRBJ2-1
V gene: TRBV29-1
CDR3 protein: CSVLDREVF

clone size: .
J gene: TRBJ1-2
V gene: TRBV7-8
CDR3 protein: CASSLENNYGYTF

clone size: .
J gene: TRBJ2-7
V gene: TRBV7-3
CDR3 protein: CASSYGAGYYEQYF

clone size: .
J gene: TRBJ2-7
V gene: TRBV27
CDR3 protein: CASSFLTGGPPEQYF

clone size: few
J gene: TRBJ2-5
V gene: TRBV27
CDR3 protein: CASNRLGETQYF

clone size: .
J gene: TRBJ1-1
V gene: TRBV6-1
CDR3 protein: CASSAGTYAEAFF

clone size: .
J gene: TRBJ2-7
V gene: TRBV30
CDR3 protein: CAWSLGLGNNEQYF

clone size: .
J gene: TRBJ2-2
V gene: TRBV5-4
CDR3 protein: CASSAGLASTGELFF

clone size: .
J gene: TRBJ2-2
V gene: TRBV2
CDR3 protein: CASTGGDTGELFF

clone size: medium-sized
J gene: TRBJ1-1
V gene: TRBV6-5
CDR3 protein: CASSYSPEPPEAFF

clone size: .
J gene: TRBJ2-4
V gene: TRBV2
CDR3 protein: CASRGERGSVGNIQYF

clone size: few
J gene: TRBJ2-7
V gene: TRBV14
CDR3 protein: CASSQEVVLFYEQYF

clone size: .
J gene: TRBJ2-7
V gene: TRBV29-1
CDR3 protein: CSVEGTYEQYF

clone size: few
J gene: TRBJ2-1
V gene: TRBV5-1
CDR3 protein: CASSLGAELLEQFF

clone size: .
J gene: TRBJ1-1
V gene: TRBV27
CDR3 protein: CASKLNGAGTEAFF

clone size: .
J gene: TRBJ2-1
V gene: TRBV29-1
CDR3 protein: CSVWRRNEQFF

clone size: .
J gene: TRBJ2-6
V gene: TRBV27
CDR3 protein: CASSSSGTGGSGANVLTF

clone size: once
J gene: TRBJ1-6
V gene: TRBV23-1
CDR3 protein: CASSKTGQGRVSYNSPLHF

clone size: .
J gene: TRBJ1-1
V gene: TRBV4-3
CDR3 protein: CASSLGPLNTEAFF

clone size: .
J gene: TRBJ2-7
V gene: TRBV4-1
CDR3 protein: CASSQRDSNYEQYF

clone size: once
J gene: TRBJ2-5
V gene: TRBV19
CDR3 protein: CASRPGLAGQETQYF

clone size: .
J gene: TRBJ2-7
V gene: TRBV5-4
CDR3 protein: CASSLGSTYEQYF

clone size: .
J gene: TRBJ2-7
V gene: TRBV29-1
CDR3 protein: CSVERTSGTYEQYF

clone size: .
J gene: TRBJ2-7
V gene: TRBV5-4
CDR3 protein: CASSPGGAEQYF

clone size: few
J gene: TRBJ2-3
V gene: TRBV9
CDR3 protein: CASSATGVDSTDTQYF

clone size: .
J gene: TRBJ1-1
V gene: TRBV28
CDR3 protein: CASSLGGTNTEAFF

clone size: .
J gene: TRBJ1-1
V gene: TRBV5-1
CDR3 protein: CASSYYPDNQNTEAFF

clone size: .
J gene: TRBJ2-7
V gene: TRBV30
CDR3 protein: CAWRWDRDYEQYF

clone size: .
J gene: TRBJ1-5
V gene: TRBV5-4
CDR3 protein: CASSLAGGQPQHF

clone size: .
J gene: TRBJ2-2
V gene: TRBV5-5
CDR3 protein: CASSLVPGTENTGELFF

clone size: .
J gene: TRBJ2-2
V gene: TRBV11-3
CDR3 protein: CASSASPSGSGPGELFF

clone size: few
J gene: TRBJ2-2
V gene: TRBV5-4
CDR3 protein: CASTTGVNTGELFF

clone size: .
J gene: TRBJ2-1
V gene: TRBV7-3
CDR3 protein: CASSLGPDSGQGTFNEQFF

clone size: .
J gene: TRBJ2-7
V gene: TRBV5-4
CDR3 protein: CASSLGLANYEQYF

clone size: few
J gene: TRBJ2-1
V gene: TRBV29-1
CDR3 protein: CSVEVVASLAGIGEQFF

clone size: .
J gene: TRBJ2-2
V gene: TRBV4-1
CDR3 protein: CASSLQVGWQTNTGELFF

clone size: .
J gene: TRBJ2-7
V gene: TRBV7-6
CDR3 protein: CASSLDRGGGYEQYF

clone size: .
J gene: TRBJ2-1
V gene: TRBV4-1
CDR3 protein: CASSPDRGSCWSYNEQFF

clone size: .
J gene: TRBJ2-7
V gene: TRBV11-2
CDR3 protein: CASSLGSGDFYEQYF

clone size: .
J gene: TRBJ2-1
V gene: TRBV19
CDR3 protein: CASSIGGGSYNEQFF

clone size: .
J gene: TRBJ1-2
V gene: TRBV27
CDR3 protein: CASSPTGLNNYGYTF

clone size: .
J gene: TRBJ2-7
V gene: TRBV27
CDR3 protein: CASSPLRGEQYF

clone size: .
J gene: TRBJ1-2
V gene: TRBV7-8
CDR3 protein: CASSLVPANYGYTF

clone size: few
J gene: TRBJ2-1
V gene: TRBV27
CDR3 protein: CASSSFNEQFF

clone size: .
J gene: TRBJ2-5
V gene: TRBV27
CDR3 protein: CASSLGSNTKTQYF

clone size: .
J gene: TRBJ2-3
V gene: TRBV7-6
CDR3 protein: CASSLAGAATDTQYF

clone size: .
J gene: TRBJ2-1
V gene: TRBV27
CDR3 protein: CASSLGTGGYNEQFF

clone size: .
J gene: TRBJ2-1
V gene: TRBV29-1
CDR3 protein: CSAQGYSGSNGNEQFF

clone size: few
J gene: TRBJ2-3
V gene: TRBV10-3
CDR3 protein: CAISESKQVPNTDTQYF

clone size: once
J gene: TRBJ2-1
V gene: TRBV7-9
CDR3 protein: CASTSETGMGHEQFF

clone size: .
J gene: TRBJ2-1
V gene: TRBV9
CDR3 protein: CASSPSGRTAYNEQFF

clone size: .
J gene: TRBJ2-7
V gene: TRBV6-6
CDR3 protein: CASSSLPSGVGEQYF

clone size: few
J gene: TRBJ2-7
V gene: TRBV28
CDR3 protein: CASSLVLAGTYEQYF